This T cell receptor beta chain was identified during a study of blood T cell repertoires in COVID-19. Study-level background: COVID-19 samples from acute and convalescent phases originated in the United States, Italy and Spain. The analysed material was cDNA or gDNA that came from T cells, B-cell-depleted T cells, or PBMCs.

Study processing details: The authors estimated nucleated cell counts from reference gene primer amplification. Profiling relied on immunoSEQ multiplex PCR, and the TCRdb table lists in-frame clones only, not all of them. The V and J calls and clone size were taken over from that table, and D and trimming were inferred from the DNA. The data show about 44,000 clones, 75% to 90% seen once. The CDR3 consists of 13 residues. V lost 8 bases to trimming and J lost 3 bases; unmatched junction nucleotides: 6. The germline gives CDR1 MNHEY, CDR2 SMNVEV (reference sequence). The chain employs TRBV27 and TRBJ1-1; TRBD1 agrees at 7 bases. The material sequenced was peripheral blood. The receptor was isolated from a woman aged 40-49 years with acute or convalescent COVID-19. The chain's CDR3 is CASARGLYTEAFF. The CDR3 DNA sequence: TGTGCCAGCGCTAGGGGGCTTTACACTGAAGCTTTCTTT.